This T cell receptor (beta chain) was found in a study of regulatory T cells in long-lasting Graves disease listed by TCRdb under 2021. About the study as a whole: Newly diagnosed Graves' disease patients had taken antithyroid drugs for less than 3 months. Peripheral blood TCR sequencing and RNA sequencing compared persistent Graves' disease patients with newly diagnosed Graves' disease patients. The study was registered as a clinical trial and conducted in China. A total of about 33 samples were covered by TCR sequencing, comprising around 13 persistent and around 20 newly diagnosed Graves' disease patients. The paper as a whole reports these results and caveats: Only peripheral blood was studied, because thyroid tissue, the primary lesion, was inaccessible. As a limitation, the authors acknowledged that the small sample size may reduce accuracy. Compared with newly diagnosed patients, persistent Graves' disease patients had lower TCR Shannon entropy and fewer highly expanded clones, which suggests clonal expansion. Sequencing and analysis were limited to the TCR beta chain. Preferential use of TRBV28, TRBJ1-2 and TRBJ2-5 was observed in persistent disease, whereas TRBV20-1 and TRBJ2-1 were favored in newly diagnosed disease. Persistent patients shared more public clonotypes among themselves (fewer than 3,000) than newly diagnosed patients did (roughly 920).

Preparation of the library involved multiplex PCR. The instrument was an Illumina HiSeq 4000. iRepertoire HTBI primers and Arm-PCR amplification of CDR3 regions were used to construct TCR beta libraries. Before sequencing, the PCR products went through gel purification. Per the original workflow: Gene usage analysis of CDR3 amino acid clonotypes relied on the 55 to 80 TRBV and around 13 TRBJ segments identified across samples. Filtered high-quality paired reads were merged into contigs using COPE and FqMerger. BLAST was used to align contigs to IMGT TRBV, TRBD and TRBJ reference genes, and CDR3 was defined according to IMGT. Highly expanded clones were defined as clonotypes with a frequency above 0.1%. Shannon entropy was used to measure repertoire diversity, and the Gini coefficient was used to measure V-J evenness. A clonotype found in more than one individual was treated as public. Starting from the raw public reads, TCRdb applied fastp trimming at Q25, assembled clones with MiXCR and retained in-frame beta chains. Entries are consolidated by CDR3 protein sequence, retaining the most common genes and DNA. TCRdb, rather than the study authors, made the V and J calls. Across this sample there are about 360,000 distinct CDR3 sequences, with about a sixth seen only once. Of the sample, around 21% is held by the ten largest clones.

Reading the label with the study, this specimen's time point is: newly diagnosed GD, antithyroid drugs for less than 3 months. RNA was extracted from PBMCs in TRIzol for both TCR sequencing and RNA sequencing. The diagnosis of Graves' disease followed American Thyroid Association guidelines. The patients came from an endocrinology department in Xi'an, China. From each patient, around 9.3 milliliters of peripheral blood was collected into an EDTA anticoagulant tube. PBMCs were isolated by Ficoll Paque Plus density gradient separation without further T cell sorting. An Agilent 2100 Bioanalyzer and agarose gel were used to check RNA quality, while a NanoDrop 2000 measured RNA concentration. This clonotype was detected many times. It has no known antigen specificity. Base-call qualities are not available, and no considerably larger clone is one nucleotide away. CDR1 and CDR2 are read off the germline V gene (reference sequence) as LNHNV and YYDKDF. V loses 1 base of germline sequence and J loses 3 bases, and the interval between the two ends is 3 bases. The CDR3 holds 13 amino acids from the cysteine to the phenylalanine. Only the CDR3 DNA stays, 39 bases, in frame from base 1.

Separately, the same data were catalogued under a study of T cells in Graves' hyperthyroidism and ophthalmopathy. From that second study: Graves' hyperthyroidism was defined as stable when no progression to ophthalmopathy occurred over 18 months of follow-up. Hyperthyroidism patients were aged 18 to 65 years and newly diagnosed, with disease duration of less than 2 months. Patients with uncontrolled infections, other autoimmune diseases, pregnancy or lactation were excluded. Diagnoses were based on clinical symptoms, serum thyroxine and TRAb, thyroid ultrasound and orbital computed tomography. For the first round of RT-PCR on the TCR CDR3, the HTBI primer set was used together with the Qiagen OneStep RT-PCR kit. Most expanded thyroid clonotypes (frequency above 0.001) were also detected in blood, a finding suggesting that blood repertoires may reflect thyroid immune responses. In cross-validation, a model built on a 13 V-J signature told ophthalmopathy apart from stable hyperthyroidism with just under 90% sensitivity and 81% to 82% specificity, and in testing the same model reached 80%/75%. During validation, the model predicted progression to ophthalmopathy a median of approximately 7 months ahead of onset, with more than 55% sensitivity and 72% to 80% specificity. To identify TCR V-J signatures that set the groups apart, the researchers used a discovery cohort of more than 95 patients, made up of roughly 45 with Graves' ophthalmopathy and some 55 with stable Graves' hyperthyroidism. Whether ophthalmopathy could be predicted prospectively was tested in an independent validation cohort made up of about 20 hyperthyroidism patients plus 17 patients who later progressed to ophthalmopathy. The 100 discovery patients were randomly divided into training and test sets at a 7:3 ratio. The study also compared thyroid tissue and blood T-cell repertoires from 6 or 7 Graves' hyperthyroidism patients. After sampling, hyperthyroidism patients received methimazole starting at 30 mg daily, and ophthalmopathy patients received high-dose intravenous methylprednisolone. A second multiplex PCR round built the libraries, followed by size selection and purification. The libraries were sequenced on an Illumina HiSeq2000 using paired-end 100 bp reads. SOAPnuke was used to process the raw data, throwing out any read that contained adapters or uncalled bases, had a mean Phred below 15, or lacked an exact constant-primer or identifier match. High-quality paired reads were merged with COPE v1.2.5, and unique nucleotide sequences were defined as clonotypes. MiTCR v1.1 was used to align the clonotypes against IMGT TRBV, TRBD and TRBJ reference segments. The analysis was restricted to V-J combinations with a frequency above 0.0001, which together covered about 99% of the repertoires. A TCS score was defined as the ratio of F50 (clonal expansion) to E x V (chaos), with BLOSUM62-based TCRdist applied between CDR3 peptides within each V-J. Welch's t-statistics and random forest reduced 500 to 550 V-J features to 10 to 15, which were used in a naive Bayes classifier (R e1071). No statistical method was used to fix the sample size in advance, and group allocation was not hidden from the investigators. According to the paper, TCR Vbeta CDR3 sequencing was carried out on more than 120 peripheral blood samples, which came from some 41 ophthalmopathy, approximately 72 hyperthyroidism and about 17 progressor patients.

The receptor chain draws on TRBV15 and TRBJ1-4, with the D gene too uncertain to name. The sequence derives from a woman younger than 35 with Graves disease. Donor details come from another sample of the same person, matched by shared clones. Sequenced material: peripheral blood mononuclear cells (PBMCs), taken at new diagnosis, from a patient treated with antithyroid drugs. The bases read TGTGCCACCAGCAGAGGGTCTAATGAAAAACTGTTTTTT. This codes for CATSRGSNEKLFF.